The clone carrying this T cell receptor beta chain has ten or more counts. V shed 5 bases and J shed 0 bases, with 23 bases lying between them. Germline V gene sequence: CDR1 SEHNR, CDR2 FQNEAQ (reference sequence). There are 19 residues in the CDR3. TCR beta CDR3 regions were amplified from RNA transcripts. Researchers ran a first-round RT-PCR on the TCR CDR3 using the HTBI primer set. TCRdb recomputed calls from the multiplex PCR reads with MiXCR, one row per CDR3 protein. The table records around 250,000 distinct CDR3 sequences, approximately 14% of them present only once. This sample stems from a study of T cells in Graves' hyperthyroidism and ophthalmopathy. Study context: Before treatment of any kind, peripheral blood was taken at initial diagnosis.

What was sequenced was blood. The V and J genes are TRBV7-9 and TRBJ1-5; weak D call: TRBD1 (6 bases). The sequence derives from a woman aged 40-49 years with Graves' hyperthyroidism that later progressed to Graves' ophthalmopathy. Written as DNA, the CDR3 is TGTGCCAGCAGCCGCGGGACTTTAACAGGGAGGGATAGCAATCAGCCCCAGCATTTT. This codes for CASSRGTLTGRDSNQPQHF.